This T cell receptor beta chain is drawn from a study of early T cells in non-severe SARS-CoV-2 infection (dated by TCRdb to the early 2020s). At the level of the whole study: Because TCR sequencing was done on bulk RNA from unsorted whole blood, the alpha and beta chains could not be paired. Overall study results and their limits: VDJdb matching was skewed toward anti-spike CD8 responses, so virus-specific expansions were likely underestimated and private and CD4 specificities were missed.

This clonotype occurred many times. Its antigen is unknown. No much larger clonotype is one base removed from it; base qualities were not supplied. Cut back by 1 base and 3 bases, the V and J ends lie 13 bases apart. The CDR3 covers 15 residues, taking in both the cysteine and the phenylalanine. The DNA shown is the 45-base CDR3, in frame from base 1. CDR1 and CDR2 are read off the germline V gene as SGHTA and FQGNSA. A case-control design nested within a healthcare worker cohort in London, UK, was used, with weekly nasopharyngeal swab PCR tests and blood sampling performed. Between 23 and 31 March 2020, the week of the UK lockdown, healthcare workers were enrolled and then followed up weekly for as long as 16 weeks. Library construction relied on 5' RACE. Sequenced using a NextSeq 500. Unique molecular identifiers were attached to individual cDNA molecules in the TCR library protocol so that sequencing error and PCR bias could be corrected. Both TCR alpha and beta chains were sequenced, and tight co-correlation was observed between alpha and beta sequence abundances in each sample. The source study handled its data this way. V gene, J gene and CDR3 annotation of TCR sequences was performed with Decombinator V4. Expanded TCRs were defined as changing significantly between any two time points under a Poisson model with p below 0.0001. Abundances of TCRs were expressed as counts per million after normalisation to the total number of TCRs sequenced in each sample. MAIT TCRs were defined by TRAV1-2 paired with TRAJ12, TRAJ20 or TRAJ33, and iNKT TCRs by TRAV10 paired with TRAJ18. VDJdb, accessed 1 November 2021, was searched for CMV, EBV and SARS-CoV-2 annotated TCRs, with TCRs annotated for multiple antigens excluded. TCRdb reprocessed the public reads (quality trimming at Q25 with fastp, clone calling with MiXCR) and kept in-frame beta chains. Every CDR3 protein is listed once, alongside the most common genes and DNA of its rows. The V and J calls, along with clone size, are taken from TCRdb and not from the paper's own processing. The sample table records 90,000 to 100,000 distinct CDR3 sequences; over 10% of these occur just once. The leading ten clones occupy about 2.3% of the sample.

The receptor's source is an adult who was a healthcare worker with PCR-confirmed SARS-CoV-2 infection or an uninfected control (not recorded which). Sequencing used whole blood. The receptor chain draws on TRBV7-2 and TRBJ2-7; the D element could tentatively be TRBD1 or TRBD2, as 5 bases agree for each. In nucleotides, the sequence is TGTGCCAGCAGCTTAGGCCCGGGACGGAGCTACGAGCAGTACTTC. This translates into CASSLGPGRSYEQYF.